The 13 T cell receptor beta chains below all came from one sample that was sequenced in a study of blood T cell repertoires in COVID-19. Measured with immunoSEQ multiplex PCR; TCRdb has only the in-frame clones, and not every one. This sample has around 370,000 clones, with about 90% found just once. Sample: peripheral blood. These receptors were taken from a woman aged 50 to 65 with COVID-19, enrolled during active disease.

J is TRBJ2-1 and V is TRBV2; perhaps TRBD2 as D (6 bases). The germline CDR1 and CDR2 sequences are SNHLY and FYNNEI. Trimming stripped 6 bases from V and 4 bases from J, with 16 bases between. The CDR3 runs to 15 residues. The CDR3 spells CASRAGTVRYNEQFF. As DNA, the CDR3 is TGTGCCAGCAGGGCCGGGACTGTCCGGTACAATGAGCAGTTCTTC.

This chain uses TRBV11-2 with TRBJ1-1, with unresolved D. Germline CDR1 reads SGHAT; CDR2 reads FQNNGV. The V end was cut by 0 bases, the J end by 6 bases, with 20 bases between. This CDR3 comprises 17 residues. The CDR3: CASSLDRTVMTHPEAFF. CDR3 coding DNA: TGTGCCAGCAGCTTAGATCGTACAGTTATGACACATCCTGAAGCTTTCTTT.

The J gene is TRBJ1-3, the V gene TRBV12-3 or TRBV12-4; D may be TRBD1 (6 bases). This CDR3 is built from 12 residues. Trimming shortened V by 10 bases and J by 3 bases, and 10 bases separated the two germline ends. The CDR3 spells CATDRLGNTIYF. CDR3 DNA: TGTGCCACCGACAGGCTTGGAAACACCATATATTTT.

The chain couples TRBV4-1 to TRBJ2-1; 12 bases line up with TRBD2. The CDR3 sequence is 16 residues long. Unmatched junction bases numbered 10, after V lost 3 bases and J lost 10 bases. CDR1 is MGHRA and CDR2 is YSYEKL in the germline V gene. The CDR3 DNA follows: TGCGCCAGCAGCCACGCTAGCGGGAGGGCCTTACGCGAGCAGTTCTTC. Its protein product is CASSHASGRALREQFF.

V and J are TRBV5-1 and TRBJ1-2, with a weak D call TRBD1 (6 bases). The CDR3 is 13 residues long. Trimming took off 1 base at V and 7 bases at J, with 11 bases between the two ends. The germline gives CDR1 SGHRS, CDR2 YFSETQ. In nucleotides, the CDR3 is TGCGCCAGCAGCTTGACAGGGCCAGGTGGCTACACCTTC. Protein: CASSLTGPGGYTF.

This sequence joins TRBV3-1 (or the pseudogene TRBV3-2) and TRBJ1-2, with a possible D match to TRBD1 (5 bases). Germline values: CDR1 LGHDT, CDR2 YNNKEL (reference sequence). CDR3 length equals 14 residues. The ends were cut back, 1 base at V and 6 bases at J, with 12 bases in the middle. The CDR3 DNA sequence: TGTGCCAGCAGCCAAGTTGGGGGGAGGGATGGCTACACCTTC. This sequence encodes CASSQVGGRDGYTF.

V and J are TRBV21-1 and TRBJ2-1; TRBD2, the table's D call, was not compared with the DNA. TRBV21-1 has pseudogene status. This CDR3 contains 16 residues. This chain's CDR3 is CASSKDVAGKYNEQFF. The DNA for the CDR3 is TGTGCCAGCAGCAAAGATGTAGCGGGAAAATACAATGAGCAGTTCTTC.

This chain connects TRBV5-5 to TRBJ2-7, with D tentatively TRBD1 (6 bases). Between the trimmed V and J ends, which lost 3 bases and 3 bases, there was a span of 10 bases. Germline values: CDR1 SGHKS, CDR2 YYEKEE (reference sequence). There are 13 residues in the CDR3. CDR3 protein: CASSSQGIYEQYF. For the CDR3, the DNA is TGTGCCAGCAGCTCACAGGGTATCTACGAGCAGTACTTC. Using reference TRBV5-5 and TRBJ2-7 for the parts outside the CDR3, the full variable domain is DAGVTQSPTHLIKTRGQQVTLRCSPISGHKSVSWYQQVLGQGPQFIFQYYEKEERGRGNFPDRFSARQFPNYSSELNVNALLLGDSALYLCASSSQGIYEQYFGPGTRLTVT.

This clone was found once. The DNA for the CDR3 is TGTGCCTGGAGTGTACGATTAGCGCCGACAGATACGCAGTATTTT. Protein: CAWSVRLAPTDTQYF. The J gene is TRBJ2-3, the V gene TRBV30, with a possible D match to TRBD2 (5 bases). V was pared by 0 bases and J by 3 bases, with 13 bases between. The CDR3 has 15 amino acids. Germline V gene sequence: CDR1 GTSNPN, CDR2 SVGIG (reference sequence).

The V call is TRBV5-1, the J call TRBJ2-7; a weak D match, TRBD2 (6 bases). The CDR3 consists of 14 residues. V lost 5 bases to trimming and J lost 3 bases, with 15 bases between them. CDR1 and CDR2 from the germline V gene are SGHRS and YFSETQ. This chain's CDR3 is CASRPGLANYEQYF. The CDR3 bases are TGCGCCAGCAGGCCAGGCCTAGCGAACTACGAGCAGTACTTC.

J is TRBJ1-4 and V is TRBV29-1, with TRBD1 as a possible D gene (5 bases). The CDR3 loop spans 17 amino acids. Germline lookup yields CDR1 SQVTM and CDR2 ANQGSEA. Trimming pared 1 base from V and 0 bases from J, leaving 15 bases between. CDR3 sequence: CSVEGEWGSTTNEKLFF. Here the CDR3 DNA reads TGCAGCGTTGAAGGGGAATGGGGCAGTACAACTAATGAAAAACTGTTTTTT.

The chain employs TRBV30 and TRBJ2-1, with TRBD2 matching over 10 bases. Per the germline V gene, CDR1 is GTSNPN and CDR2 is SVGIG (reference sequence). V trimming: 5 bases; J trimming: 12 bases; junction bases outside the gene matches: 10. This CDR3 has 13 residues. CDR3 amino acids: CAWEREGLGRQFF. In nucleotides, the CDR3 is TGTGCCTGGGAGCGGGAGGGCCTCGGTCGGCAGTTCTTC. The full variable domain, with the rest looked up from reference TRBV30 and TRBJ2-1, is SQTIHQWPATLVQPVGSPLSLECTVEGTSNPNLYWYRQAAGRGLQLLFYSVGIGQISSEVPQNLSASRPQDRQFILSSKKLLLSDSGFYLCAWEREGLGRQFFGPGTRLTVL.

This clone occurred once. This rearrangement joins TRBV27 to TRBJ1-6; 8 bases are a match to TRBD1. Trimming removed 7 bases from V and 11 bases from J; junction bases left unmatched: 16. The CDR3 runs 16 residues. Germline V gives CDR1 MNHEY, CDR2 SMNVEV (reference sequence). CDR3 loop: CASTHGAGTGHTPLHF. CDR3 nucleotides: TGTGCCAGCACCCATGGGGCCGGGACAGGACATACACCCCTCCACTTT.